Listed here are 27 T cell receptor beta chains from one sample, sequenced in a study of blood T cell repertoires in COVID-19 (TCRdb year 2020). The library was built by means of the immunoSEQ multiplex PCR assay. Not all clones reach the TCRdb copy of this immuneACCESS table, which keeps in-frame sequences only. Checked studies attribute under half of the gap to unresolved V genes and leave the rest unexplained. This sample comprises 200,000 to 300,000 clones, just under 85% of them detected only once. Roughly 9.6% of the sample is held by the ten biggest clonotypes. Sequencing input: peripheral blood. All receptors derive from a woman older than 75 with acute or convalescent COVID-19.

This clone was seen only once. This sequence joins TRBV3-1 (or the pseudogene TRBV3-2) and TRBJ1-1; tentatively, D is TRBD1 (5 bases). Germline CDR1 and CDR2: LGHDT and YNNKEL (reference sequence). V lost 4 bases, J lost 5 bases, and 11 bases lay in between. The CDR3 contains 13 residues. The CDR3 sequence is CASSRIQGTEAFF. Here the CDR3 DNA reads TGTGCCAGCAGCCGGATTCAGGGTACTGAAGCTTTCTTT.

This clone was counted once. Here the CDR3 reads CASSLDRFHF. CDR3 DNA sequence: TGTGCCAGCAGCTTAGACAGGTTCCACTTT. This chain links TRBV7-2 with TRBJ1-6; maybe TRBD1 (5 bases). The CDR3 is made up of 10 amino acids. Trimming removed 1 base from V and 17 bases from J, with 6 bases in between. CDR1 is SGHTA and CDR2 is FQGNSA in the germline V gene.

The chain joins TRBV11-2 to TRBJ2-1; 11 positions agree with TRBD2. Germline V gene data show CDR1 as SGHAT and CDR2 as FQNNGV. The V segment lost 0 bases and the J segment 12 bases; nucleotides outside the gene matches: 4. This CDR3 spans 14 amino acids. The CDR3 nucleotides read TGTGCCAGCAGCTTAGATCTGCTAGCGGGGGGGCAGTTCTTC. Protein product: CASSLDLLAGGQFF. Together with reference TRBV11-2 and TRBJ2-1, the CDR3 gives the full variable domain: EAGVAQSPRYKIIEKRQSVAFWCNPISGHATLYWYQQILGQGPKLLIQFQNNGVVDDSQLPKDRFSAERLKGVDSTLKIQPAKLEDSAVYLCASSLDLLAGGQFFGPGTRLTVL.

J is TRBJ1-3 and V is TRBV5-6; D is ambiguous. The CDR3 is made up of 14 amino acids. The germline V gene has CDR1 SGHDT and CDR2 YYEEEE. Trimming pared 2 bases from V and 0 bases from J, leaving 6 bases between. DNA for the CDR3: TGTGCCAGCAGCTTTGCAGGCTCTGGAAACACCATATATTTT. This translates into CASSFAGSGNTIYF.

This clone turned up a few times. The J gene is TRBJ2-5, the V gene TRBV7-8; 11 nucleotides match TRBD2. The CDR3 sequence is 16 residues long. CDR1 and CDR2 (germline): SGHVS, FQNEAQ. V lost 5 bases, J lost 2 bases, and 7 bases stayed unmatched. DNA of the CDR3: TGTGCCAGCAGCCCGAGTAGCGGGGGGGTTCAAGAGACCCAGTACTTC. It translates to CASSPSSGGVQETQYF. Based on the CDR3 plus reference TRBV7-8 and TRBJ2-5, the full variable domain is GAGVSQSPRYKVAKRGQDVALRCDPISGHVSLFWYQQALGQGPEFLTYFQNEAQLDKSGLPSDRFFAERPEGSVSTLKIQRTQQEDSAVYLCASSPSSGGVQETQYFGPGTRLLVL.

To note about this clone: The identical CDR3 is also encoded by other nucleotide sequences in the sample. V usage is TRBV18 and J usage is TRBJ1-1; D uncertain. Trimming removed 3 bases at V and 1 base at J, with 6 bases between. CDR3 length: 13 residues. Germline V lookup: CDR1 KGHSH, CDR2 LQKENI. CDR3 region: CASSPSGNTEAFF. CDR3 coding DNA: TGTGCCAGCTCACCCTCAGGGAACACTGAAGCTTTCTTT. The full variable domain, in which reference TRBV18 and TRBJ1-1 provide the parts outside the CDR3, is NAGVMQNPRHLVRRRGQEARLRCSPMKGHSHVYWYRQLPEEGLKFMVYLQKENIIDESGMPKERFSAEFPKEGPSILRIQQVVRGDSAAYFCASSPSGNTEAFFGQGTRLTVV.

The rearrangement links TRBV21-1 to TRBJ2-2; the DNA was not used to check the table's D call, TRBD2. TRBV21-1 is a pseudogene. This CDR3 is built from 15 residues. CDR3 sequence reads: CASSKEPAGAGELFF. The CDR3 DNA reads TGTGCCAGCAGCAAGGAGCCGGCGGGGGCCGGGGAGCTGTTTTTT.

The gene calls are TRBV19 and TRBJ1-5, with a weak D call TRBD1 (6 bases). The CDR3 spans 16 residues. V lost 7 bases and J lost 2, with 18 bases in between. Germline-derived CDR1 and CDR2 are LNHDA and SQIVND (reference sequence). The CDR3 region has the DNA TGTGCCAGTAACCCTCGGGGGGCCGAGGGCAATCAGCCCCAGCATTTT. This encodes CASNPRGAEGNQPQHF.

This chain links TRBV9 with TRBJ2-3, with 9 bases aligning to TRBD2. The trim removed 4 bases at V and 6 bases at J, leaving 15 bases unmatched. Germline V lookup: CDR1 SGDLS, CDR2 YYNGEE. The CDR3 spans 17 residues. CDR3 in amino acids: CASSPGRLAGPRDTQYF. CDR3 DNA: TGTGCCAGCAGCCCCGGGAGGCTAGCGGGGCCAAGGGATACGCAGTATTTT.

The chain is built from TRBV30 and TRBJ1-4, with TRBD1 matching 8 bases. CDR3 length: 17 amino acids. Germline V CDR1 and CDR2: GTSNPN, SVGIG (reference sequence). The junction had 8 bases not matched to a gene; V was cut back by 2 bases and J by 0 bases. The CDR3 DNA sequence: TGTGCCTGGAGTCAAGGGGCGACAGGGGCAACTAATGAAAAACTGTTTTTT. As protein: CAWSQGATGATNEKLFF.

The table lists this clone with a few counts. The CDR3 sequence: CASSARQGSSNQPQHF. The CDR3 nucleotides read TGTGCCAGTAGTGCCCGACAGGGGTCCTCCAATCAGCCCCAGCATTTT. The J gene is TRBJ1-5, the V gene TRBV19; 8 positions match TRBD1. The CDR3 extends over 16 amino acids. CDR1 is LNHDA, CDR2 SQIVND, per germline (reference sequence). Germline trimming cut 5 bases from V and 3 bases from J; bases unmatched to any gene: 9.

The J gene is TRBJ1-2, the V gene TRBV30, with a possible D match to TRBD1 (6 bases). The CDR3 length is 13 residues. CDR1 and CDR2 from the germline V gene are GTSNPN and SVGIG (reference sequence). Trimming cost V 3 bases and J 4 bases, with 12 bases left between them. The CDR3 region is CAWSALDSYGYTF. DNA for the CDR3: TGTGCCTGGAGCGCCTTGGACAGCTATGGCTACACCTTC. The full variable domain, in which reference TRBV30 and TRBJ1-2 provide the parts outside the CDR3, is SQTIHQWPATLVQPVGSPLSLECTVEGTSNPNLYWYRQAAGRGLQLLFYSVGIGQISSEVPQNLSASRPQDRQFILSSKKLLLSDSGFYLCAWSALDSYGYTFGSGTRLTVV.

CDR3 sequence reads: CASSVVDRGYGNTIYF. The CDR3 nucleotides read TGTGCCAGCAGCGTAGTGGACAGGGGGTACGGAAACACCATATATTTT. This chain links TRBV9 with TRBJ1-3, with TRBD1 matching 10 bases. Germline V gene sequence: CDR1 SGDLS, CDR2 YYNGEE. Unmatched junction bases numbered 4, after V lost 0 bases and J lost 4 bases. CDR3 length: 16 residues.

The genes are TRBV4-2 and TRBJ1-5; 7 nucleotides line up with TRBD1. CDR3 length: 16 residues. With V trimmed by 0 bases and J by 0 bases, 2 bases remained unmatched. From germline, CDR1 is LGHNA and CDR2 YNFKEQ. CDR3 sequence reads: CASSQEDRVSNQPQHF. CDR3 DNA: TGTGCCAGCAGCCAAGAAGACAGGGTTAGCAATCAGCCCCAGCATTTT.

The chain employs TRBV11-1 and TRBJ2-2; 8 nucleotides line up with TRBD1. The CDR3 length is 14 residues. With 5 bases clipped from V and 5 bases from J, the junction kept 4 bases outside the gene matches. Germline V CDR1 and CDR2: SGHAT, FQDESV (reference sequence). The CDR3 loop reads CASSQDRATGELFF. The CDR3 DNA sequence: TGTGCCAGCAGCCAGGACAGGGCTACCGGGGAGCTGTTTTTT. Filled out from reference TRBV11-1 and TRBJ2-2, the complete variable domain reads EAEVAQSPRYKITEKSQAVAFWCDPISGHATLYWYRQILGQGPELLVQFQDESVVDDSQLPKDRFSAERLKGVDSTLKIQPAELGDSAMYLCASSQDRATGELFFGEGSRLTVL.

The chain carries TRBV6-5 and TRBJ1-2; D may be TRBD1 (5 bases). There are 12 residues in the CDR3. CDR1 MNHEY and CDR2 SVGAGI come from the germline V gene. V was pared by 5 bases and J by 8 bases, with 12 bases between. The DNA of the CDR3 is TGTGCCAGCAGTCTAGGGGCGACGGGCTACACCTTC. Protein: CASSLGATGYTF.

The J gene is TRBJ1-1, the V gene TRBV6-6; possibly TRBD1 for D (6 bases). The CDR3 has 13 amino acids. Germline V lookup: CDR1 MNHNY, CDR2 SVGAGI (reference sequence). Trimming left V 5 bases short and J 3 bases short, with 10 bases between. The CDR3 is CASSRGGDTEAFF. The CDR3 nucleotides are TGTGCCAGCAGTAGGGGGGGGGACACTGAAGCTTTCTTT.

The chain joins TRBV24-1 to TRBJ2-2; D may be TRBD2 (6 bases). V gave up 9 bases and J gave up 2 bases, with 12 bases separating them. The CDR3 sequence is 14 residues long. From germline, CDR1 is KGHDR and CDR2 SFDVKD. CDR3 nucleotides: TGTGCCACCCGCGGGACGGCTAACACCGGGGAGCTGTTTTTT. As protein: CATRGTANTGELFF.

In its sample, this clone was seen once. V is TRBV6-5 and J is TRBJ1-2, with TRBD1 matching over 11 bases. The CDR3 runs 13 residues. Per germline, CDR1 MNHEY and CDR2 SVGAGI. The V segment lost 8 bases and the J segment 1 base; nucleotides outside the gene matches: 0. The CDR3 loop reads CASGTGGNYGYTF. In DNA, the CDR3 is TGTGCCAGCGGGACAGGGGGTAACTATGGCTACACCTTC.

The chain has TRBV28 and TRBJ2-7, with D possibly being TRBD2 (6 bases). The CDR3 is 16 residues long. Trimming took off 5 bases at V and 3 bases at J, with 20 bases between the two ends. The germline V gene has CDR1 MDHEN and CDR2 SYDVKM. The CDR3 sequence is CASSPPGGTPGYEQYF. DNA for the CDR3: TGTGCCAGCAGTCCCCCCGGGGGTACACCAGGCTACGAGCAGTACTTC. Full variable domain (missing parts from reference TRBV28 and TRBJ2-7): DVKVTQSSRYLVKRTGEKVFLECVQDMDHENMFWYRQDPGLGLRLIYFSYDVKMKEKGDIPEGYSVSREKKERFSLILESASTNQTSMYLCASSPPGGTPGYEQYFGPGTRLTVT.

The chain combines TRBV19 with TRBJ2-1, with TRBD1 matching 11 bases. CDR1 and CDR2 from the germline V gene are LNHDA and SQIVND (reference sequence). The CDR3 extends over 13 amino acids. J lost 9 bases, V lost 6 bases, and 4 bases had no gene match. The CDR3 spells CASSGQGAGEQFF. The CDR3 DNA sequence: TGTGCCAGTAGCGGACAGGGGGCGGGTGAGCAGTTCTTC.

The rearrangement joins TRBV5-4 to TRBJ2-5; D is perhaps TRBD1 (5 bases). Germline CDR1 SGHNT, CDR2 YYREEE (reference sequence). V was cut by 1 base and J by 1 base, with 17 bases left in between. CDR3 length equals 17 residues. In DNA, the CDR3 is TGTGCCAGCAGCTTGAGTTATGGAACCAGGGTCCAAGAGACCCAGTACTTC. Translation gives CASSLSYGTRVQETQYF. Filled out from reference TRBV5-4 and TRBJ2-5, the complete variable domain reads ETGVTQSPTHLIKTRGQQVTLRCSSQSGHNTVSWYQQALGQGPQFIFQYYREEENGRGNFPPRFSGLQFPNYSSELNVNALELDDSALYLCASSLSYGTRVQETQYFGPGTRLLVL.

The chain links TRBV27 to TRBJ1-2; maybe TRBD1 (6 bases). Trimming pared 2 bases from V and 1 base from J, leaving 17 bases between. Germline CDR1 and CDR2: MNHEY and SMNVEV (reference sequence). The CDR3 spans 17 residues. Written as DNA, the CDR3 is TGTGCCAGCAGTTTAAAGGGGTGGACAGCGAATAACTATGGCTACACCTTC. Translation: CASSLKGWTANNYGYTF.

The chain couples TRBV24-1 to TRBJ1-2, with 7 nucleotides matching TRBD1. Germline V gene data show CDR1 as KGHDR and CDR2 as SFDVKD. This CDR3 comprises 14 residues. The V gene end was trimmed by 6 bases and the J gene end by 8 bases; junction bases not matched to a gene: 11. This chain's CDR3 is CATSPPQGEGGYTF. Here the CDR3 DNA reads TGTGCCACCAGTCCTCCCCAGGGGGAAGGCGGCTACACCTTC.

Here the CDR3 DNA reads TGCGCCAGCAGCTTGGAGCCCTTATATGGCTACACCTTC. Amino acid sequence: CASSLEPLYGYTF. The J gene is TRBJ1-2, the V gene TRBV5-1; no definite D call. The CDR3 totals 13 residues. The ends were cut back, 0 bases at V and 5 bases at J, with 8 bases in the middle. Per the germline V gene, CDR1 is SGHRS and CDR2 is YFSETQ.

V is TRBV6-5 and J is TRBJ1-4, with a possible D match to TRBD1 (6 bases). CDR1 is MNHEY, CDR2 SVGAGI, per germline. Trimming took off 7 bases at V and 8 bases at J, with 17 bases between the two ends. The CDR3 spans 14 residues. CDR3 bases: TGTGCCAGCAAAGAGGGGACAAGGGGGGAAAAACTGTTTTTT. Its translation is CASKEGTRGEKLFF.

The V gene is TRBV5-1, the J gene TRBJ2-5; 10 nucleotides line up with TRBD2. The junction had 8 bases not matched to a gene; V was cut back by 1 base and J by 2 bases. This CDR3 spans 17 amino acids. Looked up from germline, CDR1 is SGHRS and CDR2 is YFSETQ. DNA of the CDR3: TGCGCCAGCAGCTTGACATCCTCTAGCGGGAGTCAAGAGACCCAGTACTTC. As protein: CASSLTSSSGSQETQYF.